What follows is one T cell receptor (beta chain) and its context. Its cognate antigen is unknown. The data were obtained in a study of T cell responses to AZD1222 COVID-19 vaccine. Study results and limitations: Baseline serology detected seropositivity in only five or six AZD1222 recipients.

TCRdb's table, derived via immunoSEQ multiplex PCR, lists solely in-frame clones and lacks some. The table records about 76,000 clones, roughly 90% of them present only once. CDR3 size: 15 residues. V lost 0 bases to trimming and J lost 0 bases, with 3 bases between them. CDR1 LGHDT and CDR2 YNNKEL come from the germline V gene (reference sequence). The receptor was isolated from an adult in good health. This chain joins TRBV3-1 (or the pseudogene TRBV3-2) and TRBJ1-6, with D unclear. This sample comprised peripheral blood, obtained on day 0 of AZD1222 vaccination. The CDR3 nucleotides read TGTGCCAGCAGCCAAGAGGGCTCCTATAATTCACCCCTCCACTTT. Protein product: CASSQEGSYNSPLHF.